What follows are 25 T cell receptor beta chains derived from one specimen sequenced in a study of graft-versus-host responses after intestinal transplantation. Their antigens remain unidentified. Clones were sequenced by immunoSEQ multiplex PCR, and TCRdb holds only the in-frame ones, with some missing. The sample yields over 45,000 clones, approximately 88% seen once. The source was unstimulated CD4+ T cells sorted from spleen or lymph node cells, collected before transplant. The receptors come from a human donor who was the organ donor for an intestinal transplant.

The J gene is TRBJ2-5, the V gene TRBV9; TRBD2 might be the D (6 bases). Germline assignment: CDR1 SGDLS and CDR2 YYNGEE. The V gene lost 5 bases and the J gene lost 2 bases, with 16 bases spanning the gap. This CDR3 has 15 amino acids. The CDR3 DNA is TGTGCCAGCAGTCGTAGAAGCGGGCCGCAAGAGACCCAGTACTTC. This translates into CASSRRSGPQETQYF.

The chain's CDR3 is CASTLRATGAKVILTSYEQYF. CDR3 sequence (DNA): TGTGCCAGTACCCTCCGGGCGACAGGGGCGAAGGTTATACTCACCTCCTACGAGCAGTACTTC. The chain links TRBV19 to TRBJ2-7, with 8 bases lining up with TRBD1. Germline lookup yields CDR1 LNHDA and CDR2 SQIVND (reference sequence). This CDR3 region has 21 residues. The V and J ends lost 7 bases and 0 bases, in that order; junction bases with no gene match: 26.

The CDR3: CASSLTARQTTGELFF. The DNA for the CDR3 is TGTGCCAGCAGCTTAACGGCCCGACAAACCACCGGGGAGCTGTTTTTT. The rearrangement uses TRBV7-3 and TRBJ2-2; D uncertain. The CDR3 extends over 16 amino acids. The V and J ends lost 0 bases and 4 bases respectively, with 12 bases between them. Germline assignment: CDR1 SGHTA and CDR2 FQGTGA.

J is TRBJ1-2 and V is TRBV4-2; 9 nucleotides agree with TRBD1. Germline CDR1 reads LGHNA; CDR2 reads YNFKEQ. CDR3 length equals 15 residues. V lost 4 bases, J lost 3 bases, and 6 bases stayed unmatched. The CDR3 sequence is CASSLNRGRDYGYTF. CDR3 nucleotides: TGTGCCAGCAGCCTCAACAGGGGGCGCGACTATGGCTACACCTTC.

The chain links TRBV28 to TRBJ1-2, with 10 bases fitting TRBD1. The CDR3 has 13 amino acids. V trimming: 5 bases; J trimming: 6 bases; junction bases outside the gene matches: 3. Germline V gene lookup returns CDR1 MDHEN and CDR2 SYDVKM. The CDR3 here is CASSEGQGNGYTF. In DNA form, the CDR3 reads TGTGCCAGCAGTGAGGGACAGGGGAATGGCTACACCTTC.

The V and J genes are TRBV7-9 and TRBJ1-1; possible D gene TRBD1, 6 bases. Germline CDR1 reads SEHNR; CDR2 reads FQNEAQ (reference sequence). The V end was cut by 5 bases, the J end by 5 bases, with 21 bases between. The CDR3 extends over 16 amino acids. The CDR3 reads CASSQRGAGMRTEAFF. The CDR3 region has the DNA TGTGCCAGCAGCCAACGGGGGGCAGGGATGAGGACTGAAGCTTTCTTT. The full variable domain, rest sourced from reference TRBV7-9 and TRBJ1-1, is DTGVSQNPRHKITKRGQNVTFRCDPISEHNRLYWYRQTLGQGPEFLTYFQNEAQLEKSRLLSDRFSAERPKGSFSTLEIQRTEQGDSAMYLCASSQRGAGMRTEAFFGQGTRLTVV.

The chain is built from TRBV29-1 and TRBJ2-5; D possibly corresponds to TRBD1 (5 bases). V was pared by 7 bases and J by 0 bases, with 15 bases between. There are 14 residues in the CDR3. Per the germline V gene, CDR1 is SQVTM and CDR2 is ANQGSEA. CDR3 loop: CSARQSVDQETQYF. CDR3 sequence (DNA): TGCAGCGCTCGACAGTCCGTCGACCAAGAGACCCAGTACTTC.

The chain links TRBV28 to TRBJ2-1; TRBD2 agrees at 12 bases. Germline V gene sequence: CDR1 MDHEN, CDR2 SYDVKM. CDR3 size: 15 residues. V shed 4 bases, J shed 10 bases, and the junction held 8 bases outside the gene matches. Here the CDR3 DNA reads TGTGCCAGCAGTTCCCCTCGACTAGCGGGAGTGGAGCAGTTCTTC. It is translated as CASSSPRLAGVEQFF.

The sample holds a few counts of this clone. This chain uses TRBV18 with TRBJ1-1; the match to TRBD1 covers 9 bases. The CDR3 extends over 14 amino acids. V trimming: 5 bases; J trimming: 5 bases; junction bases outside the gene matches: 6. Germline values: CDR1 KGHSH, CDR2 LQKENI. CDR3 protein: CASSNGDRGTEAFF. For the CDR3, the DNA is TGTGCCAGCTCAAACGGAGACAGGGGGACTGAAGCTTTCTTT.

The gene calls are TRBV2 and TRBJ1-2; TRBD1 agrees at 9 bases. The V and J ends lost 5 bases and 1 base, in that order; junction bases with no gene match: 5. The CDR3 consists of 15 residues. Germline loops: CDR1 SNHLY, CDR2 FYNNEI. In nucleotides, the CDR3 is TGTGCCAGCAGTCCCCGGGACAGGGTTAACTATGGCTACACCTTC. Its translation is CASSPRDRVNYGYTF.

In its sample, this clone was seen a few times. The V call is TRBV4-1, the J call TRBJ1-4, with D perhaps matching TRBD1 (6 bases). The CDR3 runs 15 residues. Germline-derived CDR1 and CDR2 are MGHRA and YSYEKL. The V end was cut by 0 bases, the J end by 8 bases, with 13 bases between. DNA for the CDR3: TGCGCCAGCAGCCAAGAGGGGGCGACGGGGGAAAAACTGTTTTTT. Translation: CASSQEGATGEKLFF.

This clone was seen a few times. The chain uses TRBV25-1 and TRBJ2-7; 7 positions agree with TRBD1. CDR1 MGHDK and CDR2 SYGVNS come from the germline V gene. The CDR3 loop spans 15 amino acids. J gave up 7 bases and V 0 bases, and 9 bases lay outside the gene matches. CDR3 protein: CASSEYSRTGREQYF. The CDR3 bases are TGTGCCAGCAGTGAATATTCCCGGACAGGTAGGGAGCAGTACTTC.

The genes are TRBV29-1 and TRBJ2-3; 14 nucleotides match TRBD2. CDR1 and CDR2 from the germline V gene are SQVTM and ANQGSEA. The V and J ends lost 5 bases and 3 bases, in that order; junction bases with no gene match: 10. CDR3 length equals 17 residues. The CDR3 loop reads CSVSPGLAGGGTDTQYF. The CDR3 region has the DNA TGCAGCGTTTCGCCCGGACTAGCGGGAGGAGGAACAGATACGCAGTATTTT.

The gene calls are TRBV30 and TRBJ2-5, with TRBD2 matching over 8 bases. Trimming took 5 bases from V and 6 from J; bases not matched to a gene: 17. Germline loops: CDR1 GTSNPN, CDR2 SVGIG (reference sequence). The CDR3 totals 16 residues. CDR3 sequence reads: CAWQTAGVAPRKTQYF. CDR3 nucleotides: TGTGCCTGGCAAACAGCGGGAGTGGCCCCAAGAAAGACCCAGTACTTC.

The CDR3 region is CASSLSSGRDTEAFF. The DNA of the CDR3 is TGTGCCAGCAGCTTATCTAGCGGGCGGGACACTGAAGCTTTCTTT. The chain has TRBV7-9 and TRBJ1-1, with unresolved D. V dropped 2 bases and J dropped 3 bases, with 13 bases sitting between them. The length of the CDR3 is 15 residues. CDR1 and CDR2 from the germline V gene are SEHNR and FQNEAQ (reference sequence).

The rearrangement joins TRBV5-1 to TRBJ2-7, with a possible D match to TRBD2 (6 bases). Germline V gene sequence: CDR1 SGHRS, CDR2 YFSETQ. This CDR3 region has 14 residues. V lost 0 bases to trimming and J lost 4 bases, with 11 bases between them. The chain's CDR3 is CASSLGAGRYEQYF. The DNA for the CDR3 is TGCGCCAGCAGCTTGGGTGCAGGGAGGTACGAGCAGTACTTC. The complete variable domain, with remaining parts taken from reference TRBV5-1 and TRBJ2-7, reads KAGVTQTPRYLIKTRGQQVTLSCSPISGHRSVSWYQQTPGQGLQFLFEYFSETQRNKGNFPGRFSGRQFSNSRSEMNVSTLELGDSALYLCASSLGAGRYEQYFGPGTRLTVT.

As to this clone: Its ends do not fully match the called genes, so a read error is possible. The V and J genes are TRBV28 and TRBJ1-5; TRBD1 is a possible D gene (5 bases). Germline V gene data show CDR1 as MDHEN and CDR2 as SYDVKM. The CDR3 has 11 amino acids. CDR3 protein: CASERQGRTDF. The CDR3 DNA follows: TGTGCCAGCGAGAGGCAGGGCAGGACGGATTTT.

The chain has TRBV11-2 and TRBJ1-1, with TRBD1 matching over 8 bases. With 1 base clipped from V and 4 bases from J, the junction kept 2 bases outside the gene matches. The CDR3 runs 14 residues. Germline assignment: CDR1 SGHAT and CDR2 FQNNGV. DNA for the CDR3: TGTGCCAGCAGCTTAGGACAGGGGCCCACTGAAGCTTTCTTT. Translating gives CASSLGQGPTEAFF.

The V call is TRBV5-1, the J call TRBJ2-3; 7 bases align to TRBD1. The ends lost 2 bases at V and 4 bases at J; junction bases unmatched: 7. In germline, CDR1 is SGHRS, CDR2 YFSETQ. CDR3 size: 15 residues. The CDR3 nucleotides are TGCGCCAGCAGCTTCAGACAGGGCTACGCAGATACGCAGTATTTT. This encodes CASSFRQGYADTQYF.

The CDR3 region is CASSYGPGLQETQYF. In DNA, the CDR3 is TGTGCCAGCAGTTACGGTCCGGGTTTACAAGAGACCCAGTACTTC. The rearrangement uses TRBV6-6 and TRBJ2-5; no reliable D call. The CDR3 loop spans 15 amino acids. V lost 2 bases, J lost 2 bases, and 12 bases lay in between. The V gene's germline CDR1 is MNHNY and CDR2 SVGAGI (reference sequence).

CDR3 loop: CATKFQETQYF. For the CDR3, the DNA is TGTGCCACTAAGTTCCAAGAGACCCAGTACTTC. The gene calls are TRBV2 and TRBJ2-5; D gene ambiguous. The CDR3 runs 11 residues. The V end was cut by 10 bases, the J end by 1 base, with 7 bases between. Germline V gene lookup returns CDR1 SNHLY and CDR2 FYNNEI.

This clone occurred a few times. The gene calls are TRBV28 and TRBJ2-5; 7 bases are a match to TRBD1. V was pared by 5 bases and J by 1 base, with 7 bases of the junction left unmatched. Per germline, CDR1 MDHEN and CDR2 SYDVKM. This CDR3 has 15 amino acids. CDR3 sequence reads: CASSPGGQVQETQYF. CDR3 nucleotide sequence: TGTGCCAGCAGTCCCGGTGGACAGGTCCAAGAGACCCAGTACTTC.

Only a few counts were recorded for this clone. This chain joins TRBV5-1 and TRBJ2-3; weak D call: TRBD2 (6 bases). The CDR3 spans 16 residues. CDR1 is SGHRS and CDR2 is YFSETQ in the germline V gene. The V gene lost 4 bases and the J gene lost 2 bases, with 17 bases spanning the gap. CDR3 sequence reads: CASSPTRDPSTDTQYF. The DNA for the CDR3 is TGCGCCAGCAGCCCCACGCGGGACCCTTCCACAGATACGCAGTATTTT.

The J gene is TRBJ2-2, the V gene TRBV28, with 7 bases fitting TRBD2. The V gene's germline CDR1 is MDHEN and CDR2 SYDVKM. The length of the CDR3 is 15 residues. With V trimmed by 5 bases and J by 4 bases, 7 bases remained unmatched. CDR3 sequence: CASSPPTSLTGELFF. In DNA form, the CDR3 reads TGTGCCAGCAGTCCTCCGACTAGCCTCACCGGGGAGCTGTTTTTT.

J is TRBJ2-1 and V is TRBV18, with D perhaps TRBD1 (5 bases). V lost 3 bases and J 5 bases, leaving 14 bases between the germline ends. In germline, CDR1 is KGHSH, CDR2 LQKENI. There are 15 residues in the CDR3. The CDR3 loop is CASSPHGQMDNEQFF. The CDR3 region has the DNA TGTGCCAGCTCACCTCACGGACAAATGGACAATGAGCAGTTCTTC.